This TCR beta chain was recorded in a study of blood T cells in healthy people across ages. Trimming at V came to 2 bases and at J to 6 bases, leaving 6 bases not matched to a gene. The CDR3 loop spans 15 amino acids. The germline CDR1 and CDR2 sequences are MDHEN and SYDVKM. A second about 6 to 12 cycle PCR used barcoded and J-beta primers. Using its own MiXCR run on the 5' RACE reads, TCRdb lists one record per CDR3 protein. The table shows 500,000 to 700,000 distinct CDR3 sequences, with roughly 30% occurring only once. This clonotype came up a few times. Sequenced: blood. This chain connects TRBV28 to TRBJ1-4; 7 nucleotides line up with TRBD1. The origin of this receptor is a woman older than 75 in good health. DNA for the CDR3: TGTGCCAGCAGTTTAGTGTCAGGGGGAGATGAAAAACTGTTTTTT. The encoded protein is CASSLVSGGDEKLFF.